Detailed here is one TCR beta chain. This clonotype occurred a few times. The specificity of this receptor is unknown. No much larger clone is present one base from it, and per-base qualities are unavailable. These data originate in a study of blood T cells in healthy people across ages (dated by TCRdb to the mid-2010s). Background for the entire study: Template switching captured roughly one uniquely barcoded TCR beta cDNA molecule per two T cells in model experiments. To track age-related changes in TCR beta repertoire diversity, the study relied on deep sequencing normalized with unique cDNA molecular identifiers. Donors were grouped into four age groups: young (average approximately 15 years), middle-aged (about 38), aged (around 66) and long-lived (approximately 75). To avoid experimental bias, donors of different ages were spread randomly across the sequencing lanes. For two donors (one aged 18 to 29 and one aged 80 or older), the study analyzed two additional independent replicas of 1 million unique cDNA reads from the same blood draw.

Study-wide findings and limitations: Observed TCR beta diversity per million T cells fell roughly linearly with age, and a significant reduction was already apparent by age roughly 40. Because the CMV infection status of the donors was unknown, age-related changes in expanded clonotypes may potentially have been confounded. Since profiling was done on bulk unsorted PBMCs, naive and antigen-experienced compartments could not be conclusively compared. The long-lived group showed more naive CD4+ T cells, fewer expanded clones and increased TCR diversity than the aged group, suggesting age selection. There was a strong correlation between observed TCR beta diversity and the percentage of naive T cells measured by flow cytometry. Total diversity estimates from one million sequenced T cells were considered lower bounds and underestimates.

The roughly 39 donors, aged 6 to 90 years, were systemically healthy Caucasian individuals from Russia. Each donor gave about 11 milliliters of peripheral blood, drawn into EDTA-treated Vacutainer tubes. Ficoll-Paque density-gradient centrifugation was used to isolate PBMCs, with at least 6.5 million per sample. Total RNA, at least 5 micrograms per sample, was extracted from PBMCs with Trizol reagent. For every donor, flow cytometry on a PBMC aliquot measured the percentage of naive CD45RAhigh/CD27high T cells. CDR1 is given as KGHSH and CDR2 as LQKENI, both from the germline V gene. The CDR3 covers 14 residues, taking in both the cysteine and the phenylalanine. The only DNA kept is the CDR3, 42 bases in frame from the first base. The germline V and J ends show losses of 6 bases and 4 bases respectively, and no gene match explains 6 bases of the junction. Library method: 5' RACE. Sequencing instrument: Illumina HiSeq 2500. A second PCR of about 7 to 12 cycles was run with a J-beta primer mix and a sample-barcoded 5' primer. Each TCR beta cDNA molecule received a unique molecular identifier from a template-switch 5' adaptor carrying 12 random nucleotides. At least 2.5 million CDR3-containing paired-end reads were obtained from each sample. All of the RNA was converted into first-strand cDNA using the Mint cDNA synthesis kit, with a TRBC-specific oligonucleotide serving as the primer. All cDNA was treated with uracil-DNA glycosylase and then went through a first 18-cycle PCR with the universal primers M1SS and BC2_uni_R. The published analysis was carried out like this. For normalization, 1 million high-quality reads, each with a distinct molecular identifier, were randomly selected from each sample. Instead of being binned into consensus sequences, reads with shared molecular identifiers were discarded. CDR3 identification, clonotype clustering and error correction used MiTCR with a Q25 quality threshold and the strictest error-elimination algorithm. A nonparametric unseen species model using Euler transformation provided a lower-bound estimate of total TCR beta diversity. In-frame beta chains were kept once TCRdb had trimmed the public reads at Q25 with fastp and called clones with MiXCR. Here each entry gathers all rows of one CDR3 protein and keeps the most common genes and DNA. TCRdb, not the original authors, processed these V and J calls. This sample gives hundreds of thousands of distinct CDR3 sequences in total; over 20% of them show up just once. Approximately 3.7% of the sample lies in the top ten.

The receptor's source is a man aged 70-80 years in good health. The sequenced material came from blood. This chain joins TRBV18 to TRBJ2-3; 8 bases in between match TRBD1. The DNA sequence is TGTGCCAGCTCCCCGCAGGGACAGGCAGATACGCAGTATTTT. This encodes CASSPQGQADTQYF.